One and the same sample provided the 18 T cell receptor beta chains below, sequenced in a study of shared T cell receptors in the human thymus. Profiled with immunoSEQ multiplex PCR; TCRdb holds only in-frame clones, not every one. Of roughly 700,000 clones listed, 88% are singletons. These data also formed part of another study, on human thymus T cells.

Sequencing was performed on thymocytes. These receptors were obtained from a boy less than two years old with a congenital heart defect.

The chain links TRBV19 to TRBJ2-7, with TRBD2 as a possible D gene (5 bases). CDR3 length equals 15 residues. The V and J ends lost 3 bases and 2 bases respectively, with 14 bases between them. Germline CDR1 reads LNHDA; CDR2 reads SQIVND (reference sequence). The CDR3 DNA sequence: TGTGCCAGTAGTATGGAGCGAGGGCTGACCTACGAGCAGTACTTC. It yields the protein CASSMERGLTYEQYF.

The genes are TRBV2 and TRBJ1-1; no definite D call. The CDR3 is made up of 15 amino acids. V gave up 8 bases and J gave up 1 base, with 17 bases separating them. Germline CDR1 reads SNHLY; CDR2 reads FYNNEI. The CDR3 loop is CASQREGMANTEAFF. The DNA for the CDR3 is TGTGCCAGCCAGAGGGAGGGAATGGCGAACACTGAAGCTTTCTTT.

The genes are TRBV28 and TRBJ2-7, with TRBD2 as a possible D gene (6 bases). CDR3 length: 15 residues. Germline V gene data show CDR1 as MDHEN and CDR2 as SYDVKM. The V end lost 8 bases, the J end lost 2 bases, and 19 bases lay between the germline ends. The CDR3 nucleotides read TGTGCCAGCCACTGGGGGGAGGCACCCACCTACGAGCAGTACTTC. It codes for CASHWGEAPTYEQYF.

The V gene is TRBV15, the J gene TRBJ2-7; 8 bases are a match to TRBD2. The V segment lost 2 bases and the J segment 6 bases; nucleotides outside the gene matches: 9. This CDR3 comprises 15 residues. Germline loops: CDR1 LNHNV, CDR2 YYDKDF (reference sequence). CDR3 in DNA: TGTGCCACCAGCAGACCCTCTAGCGGGTCGCGCGAGCAGTACTTC. Translating it yields CATSRPSSGSREQYF.

This rearrangement joins TRBV4-1 to TRBJ2-1; D is ambiguous. This CDR3 contains 14 residues. CDR1 is MGHRA, CDR2 YSYEKL, per germline. Trimming cost V 6 bases and J 9 bases, with 18 bases left between them. CDR3 coding DNA: TGCGCCAGCAGTCCGGTTGGTGAGAGGATTGAGCAGTTCTTC. This sequence encodes CASSPVGERIEQFF.

The chain joins TRBV4-2 to TRBJ2-3; 8 bases are shared with TRBD2. The CDR3 spans 17 residues. V dropped 0 bases and J dropped 0; count of bases not matched to a gene: 5. The germline V gene has CDR1 LGHNA and CDR2 YNFKEQ. This CDR3 reads CASSQDGLAASTDTQYF. In DNA, the CDR3 is TGTGCCAGCAGCCAAGATGGACTAGCAGCTAGCACAGATACGCAGTATTTT.

The chain employs TRBV6-5 and TRBJ2-7; D may be TRBD2 (5 bases). This CDR3 has 15 amino acids. Per the germline V gene, CDR1 is MNHEY and CDR2 is SVGAGI. The V and J ends lost 7 bases and 3 bases respectively, with 19 bases between them. CDR3 bases: TGTGCCAGCACCGGAGTGGAAAGCGGAGTCTACGAGCAGTACTTC. Amino acids: CASTGVESGVYEQYF.

The CDR3 DNA is TGCGCCAGCAGCCTGGACATGGGCAATCAGCCCCAGCATTTT. Protein: CASSLDMGNQPQHF. V is TRBV4-1 and J is TRBJ1-5, with D perhaps TRBD1 (5 bases). Per germline, CDR1 MGHRA and CDR2 YSYEKL. This CDR3 is 14 amino acids long. Trimming cost V 4 bases and J 2 bases, with 9 bases left between them.

The chain carries TRBV18 and TRBJ2-1, with TRBD1 matching over 10 bases. CDR1 KGHSH and CDR2 LQKENI come from the germline V gene. CDR3 length: 17 amino acids. With 0 bases clipped from V and 4 bases from J, the junction kept 6 bases outside the gene matches. The CDR3 here is CASSPPLRDRGYNEQFF. The CDR3 DNA reads TGTGCCAGCTCACCACCGTTGCGGGACAGGGGATACAATGAGCAGTTCTTC.

V and J are TRBV9 and TRBJ2-7, with a weak D call TRBD2 (6 bases). Per germline, CDR1 SGDLS and CDR2 YYNGEE. The CDR3 has 15 residues. The V end lost 3 bases, the J end lost 0 bases, and 13 bases lay between the germline ends. The CDR3 spells CASSAGLSSSYEQYF. In nucleotides, the CDR3 is TGTGCCAGCAGCGCGGGACTCTCGAGCTCCTACGAGCAGTACTTC. Full variable domain (missing parts from reference TRBV9 and TRBJ2-7): DSGVTQTPKHLITATGQRVTLRCSPRSGDLSVYWYQQSLDQGLQFLIQYYNGEERAKGNILERFSAQQFPDLHSELNLSSLELGDSALYFCASSAGLSSSYEQYFGPGTRLTVT.

This chain links TRBV6-1 with TRBJ1-5, with 9 bases lining up with TRBD1. This CDR3 spans 17 amino acids. Germline lookup yields CDR1 MNHNS and CDR2 SASEGT. The ends lost 3 bases at V and 3 bases at J; junction bases unmatched: 9. DNA of the CDR3: TGTGCCAGCAGTGATCAAATCGGGACAGGGCACAATCAGCCCCAGCATTTT. This gives the protein CASSDQIGTGHNQPQHF.

As DNA, the CDR3 is TGTGCCAGCAGCCTACTAAGCGGGAGGGCCACAGAGACCCAGTACTTC. It yields the protein CASSLLSGRATETQYF. V gene TRBV7-2 combines with J gene TRBJ2-5; TRBD2 matches at 10 bases. Trimming at V came to 5 bases and at J to 4 bases, leaving 10 bases not matched to a gene. The CDR3 covers 16 residues. The germline V gene has CDR1 SGHTA and CDR2 FQGNSA.

This clone was seen just once. The chain employs TRBV5-4 and TRBJ2-3, with 9 bases fitting TRBD2. With 4 bases clipped from V and 3 bases from J, the junction kept 9 bases outside the gene matches. Germline-derived CDR1 and CDR2 are SGHNT and YYREEE (reference sequence). The CDR3 totals 16 residues. The CDR3 loop reads CASSPVSGRRTDTQYF. CDR3 coding DNA: TGTGCCAGCAGCCCAGTTAGCGGGAGAAGGACAGATACGCAGTATTTT.

The V call is TRBV4-3, the J call TRBJ2-3; D is possibly TRBD2 (6 bases). The CDR3 has 14 amino acids. Deletions cut 6 bases from V and 4 bases from J, with 14 bases between. The germline CDR1 and CDR2 sequences are LGHNA and YSLEER. CDR3 in amino acids: CASRPSEGSDTQYF. Written as DNA, the CDR3 is TGCGCCAGCAGACCGTCGGAGGGATCAGATACGCAGTATTTT.

This sequence joins TRBV5-6 and TRBJ2-1, with 15 bases aligning to TRBD2. Trimming at V came to 3 bases and at J to 4 bases, leaving 5 bases not matched to a gene. The CDR3 contains 17 residues. The V gene's germline CDR1 is SGHDT and CDR2 YYEEEE. The CDR3 DNA reads TGTGCCAGCAGCTGGACTAGCGGGAGGGGACTGTACAATGAGCAGTTCTTC. This codes for CASSWTSGRGLYNEQFF.

The V gene is TRBV15, the J gene TRBJ2-1; 12 nucleotides agree with TRBD2. This CDR3 has 17 amino acids. CDR1 LNHNV and CDR2 YYDKDF come from the germline V gene (reference sequence). Losses at the gene ends were 1 base for V and 3 bases for J; bases not matched to a gene: 4. The CDR3 sequence is CATSRVLAGGGYNEQFF. The CDR3 DNA is TGTGCCACCAGCAGAGTTCTAGCGGGAGGGGGCTACAATGAGCAGTTCTTC.

The DNA of the CDR3 is TGTGCCAGTAGTATCCCCCGCGGGGGTGAGCAGTTCTTC. Encoded protein: CASSIPRGGEQFF. V and J are TRBV19 and TRBJ2-1; 7 nucleotides line up with TRBD2. The germline V gene encodes CDR1 LNHDA and CDR2 SQIVND (reference sequence). Losses at the gene ends were 3 bases for V and 9 bases for J; bases not matched to a gene: 5. This CDR3 region has 13 residues.

V usage is TRBV15 and J usage is TRBJ2-1; D uncertain. Germline V CDR1 and CDR2: LNHNV, YYDKDF (reference sequence). Between the trimmed V and J ends, which lost 5 bases and 1 base, there was a span of 12 bases. The CDR3 spans 15 residues. This CDR3 reads CATSGKENSYNEQFF. The CDR3 DNA is TGTGCCACCAGCGGAAAGGAGAATTCCTACAATGAGCAGTTCTTC.